This TCR beta chain was observed in a study of blood T cells in healthy people across ages. A minimum of 6 micrograms of total RNA was extracted per sample. There are 15 residues in the CDR3. Per germline, CDR1 SGHTA and CDR2 FQGNSA. After removal of 5 bases from V and 11 bases from J, the junction contained 14 bases not matched to a gene. For the second PCR, which ran for about 7 to 12 cycles, a sample-barcoded 5' primer and a J-beta primer mix were used. Every cDNA molecule bore a tag from a template-switch adaptor containing 12 random nucleotides. No fewer than 2.5 million CDR3-containing paired-end reads came from each sample. TCRdb analysed the 5' RACE reads with MiXCR anew, one entry per CDR3 protein. Of 600,000 or so distinct CDR3 sequences listed, 40% to 55% were seen once; the top ten hold 20% to 25%.

The specimen was blood. The genes are TRBV7-2 and TRBJ2-1, with 8 nucleotides matching TRBD2. The receptor's source is an elderly man in good health. The CDR3 loop is CASSRSGGGEPQQFF. The CDR3 DNA is TGTGCCAGCAGCCGGTCGGGAGGGGGGGAACCGCAGCAGTTCTTC.